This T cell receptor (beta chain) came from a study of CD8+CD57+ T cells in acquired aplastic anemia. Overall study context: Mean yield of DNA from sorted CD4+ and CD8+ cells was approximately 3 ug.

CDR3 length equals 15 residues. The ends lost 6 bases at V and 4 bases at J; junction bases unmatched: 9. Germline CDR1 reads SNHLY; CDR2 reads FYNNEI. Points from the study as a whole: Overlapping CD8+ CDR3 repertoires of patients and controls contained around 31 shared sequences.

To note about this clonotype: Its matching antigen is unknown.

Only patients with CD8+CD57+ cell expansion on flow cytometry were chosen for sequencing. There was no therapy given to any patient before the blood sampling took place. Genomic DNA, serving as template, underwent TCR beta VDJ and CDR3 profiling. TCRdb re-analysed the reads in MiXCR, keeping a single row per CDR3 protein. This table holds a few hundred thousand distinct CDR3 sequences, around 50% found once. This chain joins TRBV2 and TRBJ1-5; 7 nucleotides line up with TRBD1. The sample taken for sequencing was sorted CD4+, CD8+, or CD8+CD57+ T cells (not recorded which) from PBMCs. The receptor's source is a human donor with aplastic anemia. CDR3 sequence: CASRADRVGNQPQHF. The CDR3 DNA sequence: TGTGCCAGCAGGGCAGACAGGGTCGGGAATCAGCCCCAGCATTTT.